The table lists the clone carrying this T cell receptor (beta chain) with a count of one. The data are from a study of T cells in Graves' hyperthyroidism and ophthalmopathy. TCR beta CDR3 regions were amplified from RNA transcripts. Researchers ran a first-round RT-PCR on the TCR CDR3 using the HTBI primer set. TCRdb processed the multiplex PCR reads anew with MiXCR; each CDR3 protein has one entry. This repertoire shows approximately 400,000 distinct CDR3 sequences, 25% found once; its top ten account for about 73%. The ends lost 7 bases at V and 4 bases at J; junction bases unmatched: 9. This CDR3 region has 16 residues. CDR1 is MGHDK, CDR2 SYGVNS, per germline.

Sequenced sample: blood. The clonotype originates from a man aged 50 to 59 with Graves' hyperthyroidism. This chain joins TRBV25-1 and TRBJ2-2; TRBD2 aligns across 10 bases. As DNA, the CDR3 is TGTGCCAGCACCGTTTCCGGGACTAGCGCCACCGGGGAGCTGTTTTTT. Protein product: CASTVSGTSATGELFF.